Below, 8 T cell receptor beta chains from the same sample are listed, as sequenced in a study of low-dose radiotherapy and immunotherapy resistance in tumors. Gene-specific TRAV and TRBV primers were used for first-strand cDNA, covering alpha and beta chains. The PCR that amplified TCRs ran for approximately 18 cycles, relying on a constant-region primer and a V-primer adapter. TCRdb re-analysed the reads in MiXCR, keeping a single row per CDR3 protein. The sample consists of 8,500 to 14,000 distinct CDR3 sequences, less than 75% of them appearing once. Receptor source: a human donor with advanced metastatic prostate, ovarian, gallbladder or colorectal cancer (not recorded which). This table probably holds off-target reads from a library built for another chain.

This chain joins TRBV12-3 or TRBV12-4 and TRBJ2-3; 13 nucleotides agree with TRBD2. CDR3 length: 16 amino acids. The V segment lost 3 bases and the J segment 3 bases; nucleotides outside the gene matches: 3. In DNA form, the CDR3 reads TGTGCCAGCAGTTTTCGGACTAGCGGGAGTACAGATACGCAGTATTTT. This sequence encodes CASSFRTSGSTDTQYF.

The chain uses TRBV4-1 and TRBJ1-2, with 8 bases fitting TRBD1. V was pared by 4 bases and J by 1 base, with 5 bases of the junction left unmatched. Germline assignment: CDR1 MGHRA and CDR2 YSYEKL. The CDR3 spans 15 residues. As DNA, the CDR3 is TGCGCCAGCAGCCTTGGACAGGGAAATAACTATGGCTACACCTTC. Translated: CASSLGQGNNYGYTF.

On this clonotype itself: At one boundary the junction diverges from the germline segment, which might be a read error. In nucleotides, the CDR3 is TGTGCCAGCGTCGGATGGCGGGACAATCAGTCCCAGCATTTT. Protein product: CASVGWRDNQSQHF. The chain combines TRBV28 with TRBJ1-5; the D gene is possibly TRBD1 (6 bases). CDR3 length equals 14 residues. Germline V gene lookup returns CDR1 MDHEN and CDR2 SYDVKM.

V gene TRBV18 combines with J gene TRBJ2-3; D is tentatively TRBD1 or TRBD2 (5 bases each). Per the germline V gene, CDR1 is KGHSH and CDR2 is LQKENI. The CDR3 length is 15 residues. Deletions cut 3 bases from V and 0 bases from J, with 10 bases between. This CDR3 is CASSPWDGSTDTQYF. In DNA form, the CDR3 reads TGTGCCAGCTCACCCTGGGACGGAAGCACAGATACGCAGTATTTT.

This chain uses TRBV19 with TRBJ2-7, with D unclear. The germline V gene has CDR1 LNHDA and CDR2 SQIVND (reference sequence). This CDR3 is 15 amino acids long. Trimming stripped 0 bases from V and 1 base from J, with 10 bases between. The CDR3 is CASSIDNSHSYEQYF. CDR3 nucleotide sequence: TGTGCCAGTAGTATAGATAACAGTCATTCCTACGAGCAGTACTTC.

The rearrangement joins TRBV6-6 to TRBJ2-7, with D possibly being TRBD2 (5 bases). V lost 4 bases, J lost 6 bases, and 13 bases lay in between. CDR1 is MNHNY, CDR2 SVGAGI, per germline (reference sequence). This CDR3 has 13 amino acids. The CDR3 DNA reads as TGTGCCAGCAGTTTCCCGGGCCGGGGCGAGCAGTACTTC. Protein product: CASSFPGRGEQYF.

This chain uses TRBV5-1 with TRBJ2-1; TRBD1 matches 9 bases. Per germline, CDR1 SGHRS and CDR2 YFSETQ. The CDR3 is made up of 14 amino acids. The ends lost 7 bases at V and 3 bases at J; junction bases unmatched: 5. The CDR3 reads CASVGQGSYNEQFF. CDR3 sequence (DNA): TGCGCCAGCGTGGGACAGGGAAGCTACAATGAGCAGTTCTTC.

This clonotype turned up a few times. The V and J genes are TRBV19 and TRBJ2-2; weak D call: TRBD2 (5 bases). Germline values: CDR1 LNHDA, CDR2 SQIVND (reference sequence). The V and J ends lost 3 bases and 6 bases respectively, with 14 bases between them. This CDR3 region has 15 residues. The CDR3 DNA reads TGTGCCAGTAGTATCGGACTGGTACGGTCCGGGGAGCTGTTTTTT. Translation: CASSIGLVRSGELFF. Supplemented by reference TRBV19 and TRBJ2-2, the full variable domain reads DGGITQSPKYLFRKEGQNVTLSCEQNLNHDAMYWYRQDPGQGLRLIYYSQIVNDFQKGDIAEGYSVSREKKESFPLTVTSAQKNPTAFYLCASSIGLVRSGELFFGEGSRLTVL.